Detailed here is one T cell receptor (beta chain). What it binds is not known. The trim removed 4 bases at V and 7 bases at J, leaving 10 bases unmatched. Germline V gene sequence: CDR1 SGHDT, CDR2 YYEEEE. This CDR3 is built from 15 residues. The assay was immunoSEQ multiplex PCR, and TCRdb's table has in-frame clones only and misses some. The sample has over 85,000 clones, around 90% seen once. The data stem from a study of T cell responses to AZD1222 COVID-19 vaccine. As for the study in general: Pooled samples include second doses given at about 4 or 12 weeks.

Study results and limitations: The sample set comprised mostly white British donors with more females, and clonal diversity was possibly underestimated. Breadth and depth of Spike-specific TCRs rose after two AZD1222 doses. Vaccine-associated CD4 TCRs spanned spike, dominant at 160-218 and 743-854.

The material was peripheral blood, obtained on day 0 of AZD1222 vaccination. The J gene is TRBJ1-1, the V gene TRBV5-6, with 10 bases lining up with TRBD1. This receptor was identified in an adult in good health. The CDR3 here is CASSRGQGPSYEAFF. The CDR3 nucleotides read TGTGCCAGCAGCCGGGGACAGGGGCCCTCCTATGAAGCTTTCTTT.